One and the same sample provided the 11 T cell receptor beta chains below, sequenced in a study. TCRdb re-derived calls from the 5' RACE reads in MiXCR, one entry per CDR3 protein. The sample carries about 62,000 distinct CDR3 sequences, approximately 29% recorded once. Sequenced input: tumor-infiltrating naive CD4+ T cells sorted from the breast tumor. Indicated subset: naive CD4+ T cells, CD4+CD45RA+CD25-. These receptor sequences come from a female donor with breast cancer.

At least ten counts were recorded for this clonotype. This chain connects TRBV10-3 to TRBJ2-6; 7 bases fit TRBD2. Germline values: CDR1 ENHRY, CDR2 SYGVKD. The ends lost 7 bases at V and 0 bases at J; junction bases unmatched: 0. The CDR3 is 14 amino acids. The CDR3: CAITGGSGANVLTF. The CDR3 DNA sequence: TGTGCCATCACGGGGGGCTCTGGGGCCAACGTCCTGACTTTC.

In this sample, this clonotype turned up a few times. At one boundary the junction diverges from the germline segment, which might be a read error. The CDR3, as DNA: TGTGCCAGCAGCCATGCCGGGCGGCGAGTCGTGTTC. It is translated as CASSHAGRRVVF. The chain employs TRBV4-2 and TRBJ1-2; D uncertain. The CDR3 is 12 amino acids. CDR1 and CDR2 (germline): LGHNA, YNFKEQ.

This clonotype was seen a few times. The gene calls are TRBV4-1 and TRBJ2-5; D uncertain. Germline V gene sequence: CDR1 MGHRA, CDR2 YSYEKL. There are 13 residues in the CDR3. V shed 1 base and J shed 4 bases, with 7 bases lying between them. CDR3 protein: CASSQGLVETQYF. DNA of the CDR3: TGCGCCAGCAGCCAAGGACTGGTAGAGACCCAGTACTTC.

This chain links TRBV20-1 with TRBJ2-1, with 8 bases fitting TRBD2. V dropped 1 base and J dropped 8; count of bases not matched to a gene: 10. Looked up from germline, CDR1 is DFQATT and CDR2 is SNEGSKA (reference sequence). CDR3 length equals 15 residues. CDR3 sequence: CSARGLGTSLDEQFF. In DNA form, the CDR3 reads TGCAGTGCTAGAGGCCTCGGGACTAGTCTCGATGAGCAGTTCTTC.

V gene TRBV5-1 combines with J gene TRBJ2-1, with 9 bases matching TRBD1. The CDR3 spans 16 residues. V shed 0 bases, J shed 6 bases, and the junction held 7 bases outside the gene matches. CDR1 is SGHRS and CDR2 is YFSETQ in the germline V gene. Here the CDR3 DNA reads TGCGCCAGCAGCTTGGACCCTGTGACAGGGGGCAATGAGCAGTTCTTC. This translates into CASSLDPVTGGNEQFF.

This clonotype was detected only a few times. J is TRBJ1-5 and V is TRBV7-2, with D unresolved. V was clipped by 2 bases and J by 6 bases, with 5 bases between them. The CDR3 consists of 12 residues. CDR1 and CDR2 from the germline V gene are SGHTA and FQGNSA. The CDR3 loop is CASSLFRQPQHF. The CDR3 DNA sequence: TGTGCCAGCAGCTTATTTCGTCAGCCCCAGCATTTT.

The rearrangement links TRBV30 to TRBJ1-2, with TRBD1 matching over 7 bases. J gave up 9 bases and V 3 bases, and 16 bases lay outside the gene matches. CDR3 length equals 15 residues. The germline CDR1 and CDR2 sequences are GTSNPN and SVGIG (reference sequence). CDR3 in DNA: TGTGCCTGGAGCAAAGACAGGGCTCGGAGAAGTAGCTACACCTTC. Its protein product is CAWSKDRARRSSYTF.

This chain connects TRBV28 to TRBJ2-7; TRBD1 agrees at 8 bases. The CDR3 has 16 residues. Unmatched junction bases numbered 12, after V lost 5 bases and J lost 3 bases. In germline, CDR1 is MDHEN, CDR2 SYDVKM. This CDR3 reads CASSLPAWTGSYEQYF. DNA of the CDR3: TGTGCCAGCAGTCTTCCCGCTTGGACAGGGAGCTACGAGCAGTACTTC.

The chain carries TRBV5-6 and TRBJ2-1; D may be TRBD1 or TRBD2 (6 bases each). V lost 4 bases and J lost 7, with 15 bases in between. The germline CDR1 and CDR2 sequences are SGHDT and YYEEEE. This CDR3 contains 14 residues. The CDR3 DNA is TGTGCCAGCAGCAGCTCTAGAGGGGGGAATGAGCAGTTCTTC. Amino acid sequence: CASSSSRGGNEQFF.

In its sample, this clonotype was seen once. The V call is TRBV12-3 or TRBV12-4, the J call TRBJ1-4; no clear D. V lost 5 bases to trimming and J lost 7 bases, with 14 bases between them. There are 14 residues in the CDR3. The CDR3, as DNA: TGTGCCAGCAGTGGGCTTTCACGGGGTGAAAAACTGTTTTTT. It yields the protein CASSGLSRGEKLFF.

In its sample, this clonotype was seen many times. CDR3 residues: CSARVGGQGNSPLHF. CDR3 DNA sequence: TGCAGTGCTAGAGTGGGGGGACAGGGGAATTCACCCCTCCACTTT. This rearrangement joins TRBV20-1 to TRBJ1-6, with 10 positions matching TRBD1. This CDR3 has 15 amino acids. Germline V gene lookup returns CDR1 DFQATT and CDR2 SNEGSKA (reference sequence). After removal of 1 base from V and 7 bases from J, the junction contained 4 bases not matched to a gene.